This TCR beta chain was sequenced in a study of CD8+ T cells in alopecia areata. Study-level background: Treated patients swallowed 5 to 10 mg of oral tofacitinib twice daily.

Once RNA had been extracted, it was reverse transcribed into cDNA to act as the sequencing template. Profiled with immunoSEQ multiplex PCR; TCRdb holds only in-frame clones, not every one. Among about 200,000 clones listed, 55% to 70% were seen once. General study results and limits: Scalp clonality and expanded CD8+ clones among the top 100 showed significant decreases with tofacitinib.

On this clone: Its matching antigen is unknown.

Treatment: oral pan-JAK inhibitor, 5-10 mg twice daily. The CDR3 contains 11 residues. CDR1 is SGHDT and CDR2 is YYEEEE in the germline V gene. V lost 4 bases and J lost 10, with 11 bases in between. This clonotype was obtained from a human donor with alopecia areata. Sequences were derived from CD4+ T cells sorted from blood, sampled at week 24, from a patient treated with tofacitinib. The V call is TRBV5-6, the J call TRBJ1-1, with TRBD1 as a possible D gene (5 bases). In nucleotides, the CDR3 is TGTGCCAGCAGCGGCGACGGGGGAGCTTTCTTT. Translation: CASSGDGGAFF.